This TCR beta chain comes out of a study of blood T cell repertoires in COVID-19. Study-level background: Specimens from acute and convalescent COVID-19 originated in the United States, Italy and Spain. The cDNA or gDNA used as material had been derived from T cells, B-cell-depleted T cells, or PBMCs.

Authors' processing steps: Reference gene primers were amplified, and this amplification served to estimate nucleated cell counts. Some clones are missing from TCRdb's copy, which holds only in-frame ones; the method was immunoSEQ multiplex PCR. V and J calls and clone size come straight from that table; D and trimming were deduced from the DNA. The sample has about 70,000 clones; roughly 80% are singletons. This TCR was sampled from a woman aged 70-85 years with acute or convalescent COVID-19. The sample taken for sequencing was peripheral blood.

The CDR3 DNA reads TGCGCCAGCAGCCAAGATAGGGGGTTTCAAGCTTTCTTT. Amino acid sequence: CASSQDRGFQAFF. The V call is TRBV4-1, the J call TRBJ1-1, with a weak D call TRBD1 (6 bases). Trimming removed 0 bases from V and 9 bases from J, with 11 bases in between. The CDR3 is 13 residues long. Germline CDR1 reads MGHRA; CDR2 reads YSYEKL.